This T cell receptor beta chain was identified during a study of T cells in Graves' hyperthyroidism and ophthalmopathy. As for the study in general: Initial diagnosis, before any treatment, was when peripheral blood was collected.

As to this clonotype: Its cognate antigen is unknown.

Amplification targeted TCR beta CDR3 regions from RNA transcripts. Carried out on the TCR CDR3, a first-round RT-PCR used the HTBI primer set. Each CDR3 protein gets one entry after TCRdb re-called the multiplex PCR reads with MiXCR. The table lists under 350,000 distinct CDR3 sequences, 21% of them singletons. V gave up 1 base and J gave up 3 bases; unmatched junction bases: 2. The CDR3 spans 15 residues. Study-wide results and caveats: Ophthalmopathy onset followed model prediction by a median about 6.5 months. Also found in blood were most expanded thyroid clonotypes above 0.001.

Lactation, pregnancy, other autoimmune disease or uncontrolled infection led to exclusion of patients. Sequencing was carried out using blood. J is TRBJ2-1 and V is TRBV12-3 or TRBV12-4; 8 nucleotides match TRBD2. This receptor was taken from a woman aged 45 to 65 with Graves' hyperthyroidism. The CDR3 loop reads CASSLGGRLYNEQFF. CDR3 nucleotide sequence: TGTGCCAGCAGTTTAGGCGGGAGGCTCTACAATGAGCAGTTCTTC.